The clone carrying this T cell receptor (beta chain) has more than one count but fewer than ten. The sample originates from a study of CD8 T cells in ankylosing spondylitis. The CDR3 loop spans 15 amino acids. Trimming stripped 0 bases from V and 5 bases from J, with 14 bases between. The germline V gene encodes CDR1 SGDLS and CDR2 YYNGEE. MiXCR, applied by TCRdb to the 5' RACE reads, yields one record per CDR3 protein. This table has 150,000 to 200,000 distinct CDR3 sequences, 13% appearing once. This chain joins TRBV9 and TRBJ2-5, with D possibly being TRBD1 (5 bases). This TCR was recovered from a female donor with ankylosing spondylitis or in good health (not recorded which). Material for sequencing was blood, either unsorted or a sorted T cell fraction (not recorded which). The CDR3 loop reads CASSVGGGARETQYF. The CDR3 coding sequence is TGTGCCAGCAGCGTAGGAGGTGGGGCAAGGGAGACCCAGTACTTC.